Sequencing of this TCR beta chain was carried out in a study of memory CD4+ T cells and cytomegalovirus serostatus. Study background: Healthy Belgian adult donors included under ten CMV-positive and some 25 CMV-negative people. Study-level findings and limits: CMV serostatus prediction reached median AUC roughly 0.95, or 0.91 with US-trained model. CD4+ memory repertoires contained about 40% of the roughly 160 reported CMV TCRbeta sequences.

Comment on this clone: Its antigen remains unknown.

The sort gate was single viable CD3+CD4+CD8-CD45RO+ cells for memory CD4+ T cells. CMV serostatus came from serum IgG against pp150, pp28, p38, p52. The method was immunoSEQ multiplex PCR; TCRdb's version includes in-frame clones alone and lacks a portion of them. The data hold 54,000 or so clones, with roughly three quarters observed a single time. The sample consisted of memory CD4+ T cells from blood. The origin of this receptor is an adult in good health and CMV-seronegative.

CDR3 in amino acids: CASRGRGTEAFF. CDR3 DNA sequence: TGTGCCAGCAGGGGACGCGGCACTGAAGCTTTCTTT. V and J are TRBV7-8 and TRBJ1-1; D possibly corresponds to TRBD1 (5 bases). Germline CDR1 is SGHVS and CDR2 is FQNEAQ. V was clipped by 6 bases and J by 4 bases, with 9 bases between them. This CDR3 is 12 amino acids long.